This TCR beta chain was captured in a study of Tregs in tolerant kidney transplant recipients. Overall study: Sorting used antibodies to exclude donor cells.

CDR1 is LGHNA, CDR2 YNFKEQ, per germline. This CDR3 comprises 14 residues. V was clipped by 2 bases and J by 10 bases; unmatched bases: 6. Findings of the study overall: Tregs expanded with activated donor B cells seemed most donor-specific. Few patients were studied, so findings need validation in larger groups.

TCRdb's table, derived via immunoSEQ multiplex PCR, lists solely in-frame clones and lacks some. The sample comprises tens of thousands of clones, nearly 97% of which are singletons, and 0.3% to 0.4% rests with the top ten. Of note for this clone: The antigen is unknown.

The gene calls are TRBV4-2 and TRBJ2-1; 9 bases map to TRBD1. Material: Tregs from blood cultured with allogeneic cells. This TCR came from a human donor in good health. In nucleotides, the CDR3 is TGTGCCAGCAGCCAAAAACAGGGGGCGAGGGAGCAGTTCTTC. This encodes CASSQKQGAREQFF.